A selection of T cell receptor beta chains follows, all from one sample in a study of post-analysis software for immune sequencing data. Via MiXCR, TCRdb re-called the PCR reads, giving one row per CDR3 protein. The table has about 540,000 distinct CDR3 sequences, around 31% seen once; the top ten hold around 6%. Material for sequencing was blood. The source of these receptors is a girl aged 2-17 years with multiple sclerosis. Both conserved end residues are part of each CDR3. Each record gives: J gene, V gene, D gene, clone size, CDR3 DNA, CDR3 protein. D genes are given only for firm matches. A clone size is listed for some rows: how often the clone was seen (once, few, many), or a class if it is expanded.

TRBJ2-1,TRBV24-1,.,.,TGTGCCACCAGTGACATTTTGGAGCAGTTCTTC,CATSDILEQFF
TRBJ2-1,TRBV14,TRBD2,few,TGTGCCAGCAGCCATGGTTCTAGCGGGGGCCTGATCTCCTACAATGAGCAGTTCTTC,CASSHGSSGGLISYNEQFF
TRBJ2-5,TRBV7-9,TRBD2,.,TGTGCCAGCAGCTTAGTCACTAGCGGGAATCAAGAGACCCAGTACTTC,CASSLVTSGNQETQYF
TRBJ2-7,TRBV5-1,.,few,TGCGCCAGCAGCTTGGGGTTGCCAATCTCCTACGAGCAGTACTTC,CASSLGLPISYEQYF
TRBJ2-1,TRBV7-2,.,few,TGTGCCAGCAGCCGACTAGAGGCCTTCTACAATGAGCAGTTCTTC,CASSRLEAFYNEQFF
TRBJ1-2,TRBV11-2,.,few,TGTGCCAGCAGCTTAGGACTCCAGGGTCTCCTTTCTGGCTACACCTTC,CASSLGLQGLLSGYTF
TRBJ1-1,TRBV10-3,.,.,TGTGCCATCAGTGTCCGGCAGGGGGAAGCTTTCTTT,CAISVRQGEAFF
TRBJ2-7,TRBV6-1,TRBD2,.,TGTGCCAGCAGTCGACTTGATCCAGCGGGGGTGAGCTCCTACAATGAGCAGTACTTC,CASSRLDPAGVSSYNEQYF
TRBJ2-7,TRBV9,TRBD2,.,TGTGCCAGCAGCGTAGGAGAGCGGGGGGTCTGGGAGCAGTACTTC,CASSVGERGVWEQYF
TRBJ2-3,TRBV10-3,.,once,TGTGCCTCCAAGGACACGCTCCTCGGGAATGAAAAACTGTATTTT,CASKDTLLGNEKLYF
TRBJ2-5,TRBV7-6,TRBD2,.,TGTGCCAGCAGCTTAGTCTGGCGGGGGGCCCCCTTGCTAGCAAAAGAGACCCAGTACTTC,CASSLVWRGAPLLAKETQYF
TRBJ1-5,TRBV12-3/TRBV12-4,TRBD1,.,TGTGCCAGCAATAGGGACAGAATCAATCAGCCCCAGCATTTT,CASNRDRINQPQHF
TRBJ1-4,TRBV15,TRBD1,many,TGTGCCACTGGTCGACAGGGAGAAAATAATGAAAAACTGTTTTTT,CATGRQGENNEKLFF
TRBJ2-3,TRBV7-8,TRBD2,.,TGTGCCAGCAGCTTAGTTGTCGCTAGCGGAGAAACCGTGACAGATACGCAGTATTTT,CASSLVVASGETVTDTQYF
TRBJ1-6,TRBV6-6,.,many,TGTGCCAGCAGCCCGAGGACGTCTTATAATTCACCCCTCCACTTT,CASSPRTSYNSPLHF
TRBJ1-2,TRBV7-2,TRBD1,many,TGTGCCAGCAGCACAGGGGGCTATGGCTACACCTTC,CASSTGGYGYTF
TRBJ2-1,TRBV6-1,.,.,TGTGCCAGCAGTGAGTGGGTTTCCTACAATGAGCAGTTCTTC,CASSEWVSYNEQFF
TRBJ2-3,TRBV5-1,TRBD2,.,TGCGCCAGCAGCTGGGGGGGTAGCGCAGATACGCAGTATTTT,CASSWGGSADTQYF
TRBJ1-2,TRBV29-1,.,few,TGCAGCGAACGACAGAGGGAAGGAGGCTACACCTTC,CSERQREGGYTF
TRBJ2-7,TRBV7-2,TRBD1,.,TGTGCCAGCAGCTTCGCCGGGACAGGGCGGGACGAGCAGTACTTC,CASSFAGTGRDEQYF
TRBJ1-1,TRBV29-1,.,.,TGCAGCGTTGAGAACCCTCTCGGGGCTTTCTTT,CSVENPLGAFF
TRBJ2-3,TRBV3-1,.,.,TGTGCCAGCAGCGCGACAGGCAGACTTTTAGTGGATACGCAGTATTTT,CASSATGRLLVDTQYF
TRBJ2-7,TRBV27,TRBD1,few,TGTGCCAGCAGTTTATACCCCGACAGGGGGACCCCCTACTACTACTACGAGCAGTACTTC,CASSLYPDRGTPYYYYEQYF
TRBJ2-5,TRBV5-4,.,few,TGTGCCAGCAGCTACGACATGCGTTCCGGGACACACCAAGAGACCCAGTACTTC,CASSYDMRSGTHQETQYF
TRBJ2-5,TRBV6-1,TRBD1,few,TGTGCCAGCAGTTCACAGGGGACCCAAGAGACCCAGTACTTC,CASSSQGTQETQYF
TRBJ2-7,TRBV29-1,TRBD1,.,TGCAGCGCCACAGGGGGGCCCTACGAGCAGTACTTC,CSATGGPYEQYF
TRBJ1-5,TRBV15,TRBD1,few,TGTGCCACCAGCAGTGGACAGGCTAATCAGCCCCAGCATTTT,CATSSGQANQPQHF
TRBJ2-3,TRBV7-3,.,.,TGTGCCAGCAGCTTAATGGGACGGGTAGATTCGGATACGCAGTATTTT,CASSLMGRVDSDTQYF
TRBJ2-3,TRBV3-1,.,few,TGTGCCAGCAGCCCCGGACTGGCCCTCACAGATACGCAGTATTTT,CASSPGLALTDTQYF
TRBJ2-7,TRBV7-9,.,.,TGTGCCAGCAGCCTCACCGGGTTGCACTACGAGCAGTACTTC,CASSLTGLHYEQYF
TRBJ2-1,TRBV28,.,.,TGTGCCAGCACTAGACAGACTTCCTACAATGAGCAGTTCTTC,CASTRQTSYNEQFF
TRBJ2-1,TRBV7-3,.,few,TGTGCCAGCAGCTCTCCGTCGACCAATGAGCAGTTCTTC,CASSSPSTNEQFF
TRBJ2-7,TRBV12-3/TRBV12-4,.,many,TGTGCCAGCAGTTTAAGTGGGGTGATCGACGAGCAGTACTTC,CASSLSGVIDEQYF
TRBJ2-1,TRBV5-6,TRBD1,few,TGTGCCAGCAGCTTGGCCCGGGACAGGGTTGGGTTCTTC,CASSLARDRVGFF
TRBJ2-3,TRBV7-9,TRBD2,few,TGTGCCAGCACACCTAGCGGGGGTTCAGATACGCAGTATTTT,CASTPSGGSDTQYF
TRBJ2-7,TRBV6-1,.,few,TGTGCCAGCACCGCCCCCCCACCCTCCTACGAGCAGTACTTC,CASTAPPPSYEQYF
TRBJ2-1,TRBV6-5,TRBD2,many,TGTGCCAGCAGTTTTAGCGGGGGGGTTGATGAGCAGTTCTTC,CASSFSGGVDEQFF
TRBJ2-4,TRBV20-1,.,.,TGCAGTGCTAGACCCAGGGGAACCAAAAACATTCAGTACTTC,CSARPRGTKNIQYF
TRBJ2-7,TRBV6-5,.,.,TGTGCCAGCTCCCCTGGAACTCCGTGGGAGCAGTACTTC,CASSPGTPWEQYF
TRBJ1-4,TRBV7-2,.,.,TGTGCCAGCAGCTCCGACTATTCAACTAATGAAAAACTGTTTTTT,CASSSDYSTNEKLFF
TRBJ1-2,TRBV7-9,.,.,TGTGCCAGCAGCACAACCCGTGATCTCTATGGCTACACCTTC,CASSTTRDLYGYTF